This TCR beta chain was recorded in a study of tumor-infiltrating lymphocytes in primary liver carcinoma. Study overall: Recorded tumor stage was T1-T3 N0M0, with diameters of about 4 to 10 cm.

They got blood RNA out of unsorted whole blood and also pulled out germline DNA. TCR beta cDNA was prepared out of roughly 490 ng total RNA by means of a constant-region primer. Libraries covering TCR beta were generated through three nested multiplex PCR rounds (using a slightly modified ARM-PCR). Each of the first two PCR rounds ran approximately 11 cycles with TRBV1-TRBV30 forward and C-beta reverse primers. TCRdb called the multiplex PCR reads again in MiXCR, with one record for every CDR3 protein. The table has a few hundred thousand distinct CDR3 sequences, more than 55% seen once. In the case of this clonotype: Its target is not known.

The CDR3 loop spans 15 amino acids. V was pared by 8 bases and J by 3 bases, with 14 bases between. Germline CDR1 reads MNHEY; CDR2 reads SVGAGI. Whole-study findings and limits: Reduced overlap was seen in tumor-adjacent and tumor-blood pairs versus tumor region pairs.

The chain employs TRBV6-5 and TRBJ1-6; tentative D call: TRBD1 (6 bases). This sequence was found in a woman aged 25-40 years with primary liver carcinoma and hepatitis B virus infection. The sample was peripheral blood. The CDR3 nucleotides read TGTGCCAGCGTCAAAGAGGGGGTCTATAATTCACCCCTCCACTTT. Protein sequence: CASVKEGVYNSPLHF.